This T cell receptor (beta chain) was identified in a study of siplizumab effects on memory and regulatory T cells. Study observations and caveats: Roughly 75-96% of dividing CD4+ or CD8+ clones were without an attributable naive or memory phenotype. Contribution to the alloresponse seemed major for naive T cells, which also seemed more diverse than memory cells.

In the case of this clone: The antigen remains unidentified.

After removal of 6 bases from V and 2 bases from J, the junction contained 3 bases not matched to a gene. Per the germline V gene, CDR1 is LNHDA and CDR2 is SQIVND (reference sequence). The CDR3 runs 15 residues. The protocol was immunoSEQ multiplex PCR, while the TCRdb copy is restricted to in-frame clones and leaves out a portion. The sample shows roughly 100,000 clones, around nine tenths of them seen only once. The sequenced material came from CD4+ T cells sorted from blood. This TCR derives from a human donor in good health. The chain carries TRBV19 and TRBJ2-2, with 10 bases identical to TRBD2. Here the CDR3 reads CASRRLAGNTGELFF. In DNA, the CDR3 is TGTGCCAGTAGAAGACTAGCGGGCAACACCGGGGAGCTGTTTTTT.